The present TCR beta chain was sequenced within a study of blood T cells in healthy people across ages (dated by TCRdb to between 2014 and 2016). A note on the overall study: In model experiments, template switching captured about one uniquely barcoded TCR beta cDNA molecule for every two T cells. Two additional independent replicas of 1 million unique cDNA reads from the same blood draw were analyzed for two donors (one aged 18 to 30 and one aged 80 or older). To track age-related changes in TCR beta repertoire diversity, the study relied on deep sequencing normalized with unique cDNA molecular identifiers. Four age groups were formed from the donors: young (average about 15 years), middle-aged (less than 40), aged (62) and long-lived (roughly 81). Points the paper makes about the study in general: Observed TCR beta diversity per million T cells fell roughly linearly with age, and a significant reduction was already apparent by age approximately 40. Because the CMV infection status of the donors was unknown, age-related changes in expanded clonotypes may potentially have been confounded. The percentage of naive T cells measured by flow cytometry correlated strongly with observed TCR beta diversity. Estimates of total diversity based on one million sequenced T cells were considered lower bounds and underestimates. Compared with the aged group, the long-lived group had more naive CD4+ T cells, fewer expanded clones and increased TCR diversity, suggesting age selection. Because profiling used bulk unsorted PBMCs, naive and antigen-experienced compartments could not be compared conclusively.

The receptor library was made with 5' RACE. Reads for this sample came from an Illumina HiSeq 2500. A second PCR of roughly 7 to 11 cycles was performed with a sample-barcoded 5' primer and a J-beta primer mix. A template-switch 5' adaptor carrying 12 random nucleotides introduced a unique molecular identifier onto each TCR beta cDNA molecule. Each sample yielded at least 2.5 million CDR3-containing paired-end reads. The Mint cDNA synthesis kit, primed by a TRBC-specific oligonucleotide, was used to synthesize first-strand cDNA from all RNA. Following uracil-DNA glycosylase treatment, a first 18-cycle PCR with universal primers M1SS and BC2_uni_R was performed on all cDNA. The study's processing was this. For normalization, 1 million high-quality reads were randomly selected from each sample, with every read carrying a distinct molecular identifier. Instead of being binned into consensus sequences, reads that shared molecular identifiers were thrown out. MiTCR, run with a Q25 quality threshold and the strictest error-elimination algorithm, handled CDR3 identification, clonotype clustering and error correction. A nonparametric unseen species model using Euler transformation provided a lower-bound estimate of total TCR beta diversity. Using fastp at Q25 and MiXCR, TCRdb reprocessed the public reads and kept productive beta chains. All rows with the same CDR3 protein become a single entry with the most common DNA and genes. The V and J calls, along with clone size, are taken from TCRdb and not from the paper's own processing. Across this sample there are more than 900,000 distinct CDR3 sequences, with around 27% seen only once. The ten most abundant clones make up around 0.7% of the sample.

Notes on this clonotype: The target of this receptor is not known. Base qualities are missing; no much larger clone stands one base away.

Reading from cysteine to phenylalanine, the CDR3 counts 13 amino acids. Only the CDR3 DNA stays, 39 bases, in frame from base 1. CDR1 and CDR2 are read off the germline V gene (reference sequence) as MNHEY and SMNVEV. The donors were 40 or so Caucasian individuals from Russia, aged about 6 to 95 years, who were systemically healthy. Approximately 9 milliliters of peripheral blood were collected from each donor into EDTA-treated Vacutainer tubes. Ficoll-Paque density-gradient centrifugation was used to isolate PBMCs, with at least 6.5 million per sample. Trizol reagent was used to extract total RNA from the PBMCs, yielding at least 5 micrograms per sample. Naive CD45RAhigh/CD27high T cell percentages were measured by flow cytometry on a PBMC aliquot from every donor. The data also belong to a second study, concerning T cells of mothers and their children. As the second publication notes: The donors were nine systemically healthy Caucasian individuals, made up of three mothers and their six children. cDNA synthesis consumed the entire amount of extracted RNA, loaded at around 1.5 ug RNA in each 15 ul reaction. In the second PCR, the M1S primer added sample barcodes and 2-4 random nucleotides. More than 8 million TCR beta CDR3 reads were obtained from each mother, and 2.5 million to 3.5 million reads were obtained from each child. Thymic selection shapes the output of TCR recombination in a similar way in related and unrelated pairs, and inherited differences have a minor effect. Normalized repertoire overlap was always slightly but never significantly higher in related than unrelated mother-child pairs. Persistent microchimeric T cell clones were not detected, at a sensitivity of 85 to 100 clones per million clonotypes. The study used deep NGS to compare TCR beta repertoires of mothers and children, seeking features distinguishing related mother-child pairs from unrelated individuals. The mean age was around 42 +/- 4 years for the mothers and approximately 11 +/- 4 years for the children. After adapter ligation was performed with NEBNext reagents, the libraries were sequenced on an Illumina HiSeq 2000 with 100+100 nt paired-end reads. To prevent cross-contamination, the mother and child libraries were prepared one month apart and sequenced in separate runs. For each donor, somewhere between roughly 450,000 and 2,200,000 distinct TCR beta clonotypes were identified. Naive TCR beta clonotypes were estimated from low-frequency clonotypes matched to each donor's FACS-determined naive share, without sorting.

The specimen sequenced was blood. The sequence is built from TRBV27 and TRBJ2-1, with 7 central nucleotides matching TRBD2. The closer fit of TRBJ2-7 to the DNA end suggests the J call may be wrong. The sequence derives from a girl aged 2-9 years in good health. The DNA is TGTGCCAGCAGTTTAATTGGGGGGGACGAGCAGTACTTC. This codes for CASSLIGGDEQYF.